These T cell receptor beta chains were read from a single sample in a study of T-cell reconstitution after alpha-beta-depleted transplantation in children. TCRdb redid the calling of the PCR reads with MiXCR, one entry per CDR3 protein. The table includes some 390,000 distinct CDR3 sequences, roughly 22% detected once. The material was PBMCs from the stem cell graft donor, obtained from the stem cell graft. The receptors here all came from a human donor who donated a stem cell graft to a child with acute myeloid leukemia. The CDR3 runs from the conserved cysteine through the conserved F or W. Fields, in order: D gene, CDR3 length, V gene, clone size, J gene, CDR3 DNA, CDR3 protein. The D gene is left open where the match is weak. Rows give clone size only sometimes, using once, few, many, or a class for an expanded clone.

d_call: NA; cdr3_length: 15; v_call: TRBV12-3/TRBV12-4; clone_size: few; j_call: TRBJ1-2; cdr3_nt: TGTGCCAGCAGCCCCGTGAGGACAGCTAACTATGGCTACACCTTC; cdr3_aa: CASSPVRTANYGYTF
d_call: NA; cdr3_length: 15; v_call: TRBV5-6; clone_size: NA; j_call: TRBJ1-2; cdr3_nt: TGTGCCAGCAACAAAATCGGGGCCAGGGCATATGGCTACACCTTC; cdr3_aa: CASNKIGARAYGYTF
d_call: TRBD1; cdr3_length: 13; v_call: TRBV30; clone_size: NA; j_call: TRBJ2-7; cdr3_nt: TGTGCCTGTTCCGGGACAGCGACCTACGAGCAGTACTTC; cdr3_aa: CACSGTATYEQYF
d_call: NA; cdr3_length: 15; v_call: TRBV20-1; clone_size: many; j_call: TRBJ1-1; cdr3_nt: TGCAGTGCTAGAGGCCGTGGTTACGGGGACACTGAAGCTTTCTTT; cdr3_aa: CSARGRGYGDTEAFF
d_call: TRBD1; cdr3_length: 16; v_call: TRBV6-5; clone_size: NA; j_call: TRBJ1-6; cdr3_nt: TGTGCCAGCAGTTACTCCCCGGGACAGGAGGGTTCACCCCTCCACTTT; cdr3_aa: CASSYSPGQEGSPLHF
d_call: TRBD2; cdr3_length: 17; v_call: TRBV20-1; clone_size: NA; j_call: TRBJ2-3; cdr3_nt: TGCAGTGCTAGAGATTATGGTCTAGCGGGAGGAATAGATACGCAGTATTTT; cdr3_aa: CSARDYGLAGGIDTQYF
d_call: NA; cdr3_length: 14; v_call: TRBV12-3/TRBV12-4; clone_size: many; j_call: TRBJ2-1; cdr3_nt: TGTGCCAGCAGTTTAGGGACACTGATGGGAGAGCAGTTCTTC; cdr3_aa: CASSLGTLMGEQFF
d_call: NA; cdr3_length: 15; v_call: TRBV29-1; clone_size: NA; j_call: TRBJ2-3; cdr3_nt: TGCAGCGTTGAGGTTAGCGGTGCTAGCACAGATACGCAGTATTTT; cdr3_aa: CSVEVSGASTDTQYF
d_call: NA; cdr3_length: 14; v_call: TRBV6-5; clone_size: many; j_call: TRBJ2-3; cdr3_nt: TGTGCCAGCAGCTCCGGGGAAGCTTCAGATACGCAGTATTTT; cdr3_aa: CASSSGEASDTQYF
d_call: TRBD1; cdr3_length: 16; v_call: TRBV28; clone_size: NA; j_call: TRBJ2-1; cdr3_nt: TGTGCCAGCACTGTCTTGGGACAGGCCACCTACAATGAGCAGTTCTTC; cdr3_aa: CASTVLGQATYNEQFF
d_call: NA; cdr3_length: 15; v_call: TRBV27; clone_size: many; j_call: TRBJ2-1; cdr3_nt: TGTGCCAGCAGTTTTTACAGGGACCAGTTCAATGAGCAGTTCTTC; cdr3_aa: CASSFYRDQFNEQFF
d_call: NA; cdr3_length: 16; v_call: TRBV5-1; clone_size: NA; j_call: TRBJ2-5; cdr3_nt: TGCGCCAGCAGCTTGACGGCCGCTCTATCGGGGGAGACCCAGTACTTC; cdr3_aa: CASSLTAALSGETQYF
d_call: NA; cdr3_length: 13; v_call: TRBV7-2; clone_size: many; j_call: TRBJ2-7; cdr3_nt: TGTGCCAGCAGCTGGGACTCACCATACGAGCAGTACTTC; cdr3_aa: CASSWDSPYEQYF
d_call: NA; cdr3_length: 13; v_call: TRBV20-1; clone_size: few; j_call: TRBJ1-4; cdr3_nt: TGCAGTGCCTCAGAGGCAGGGCGGGGAAAACTGTTTTTT; cdr3_aa: CSASEAGRGKLFF
d_call: TRBD1; cdr3_length: 15; v_call: TRBV5-1; clone_size: NA; j_call: TRBJ1-2; cdr3_nt: TGCGCCAGCACCCTCGGACAGGGGGCTGGATATGGCTACACCTTC; cdr3_aa: CASTLGQGAGYGYTF
d_call: NA; cdr3_length: 14; v_call: TRBV7-8; clone_size: NA; j_call: TRBJ2-7; cdr3_nt: TGTGCCAGCAGCTCCTCAGGGAACCCCTACGAGCAGTACTTC; cdr3_aa: CASSSSGNPYEQYF
d_call: NA; cdr3_length: 11; v_call: TRBV20-1; clone_size: NA; j_call: TRBJ2-1; cdr3_nt: TGCAGTGCCGGTGACTCGACCGGGTTGTTCTTC; cdr3_aa: CSAGDSTGLFF
d_call: NA; cdr3_length: 15; v_call: TRBV5-5; clone_size: few; j_call: TRBJ1-1; cdr3_nt: TGTGCCAGCAGCGGCGACGGACAGAGGGCCACTGAAGCTTTCTTT; cdr3_aa: CASSGDGQRATEAFF
d_call: NA; cdr3_length: 19; v_call: TRBV28; clone_size: NA; j_call: TRBJ2-7; cdr3_nt: TGTGCCAGCAGTTTATCCGAACTCTCAACGACACCCGCAGTAGGGGAGCAGTACTTC; cdr3_aa: CASSLSELSTTPAVGEQYF
d_call: TRBD2; cdr3_length: 14; v_call: TRBV9; clone_size: many; j_call: TRBJ2-1; cdr3_nt: TGTGCCAGCAGCGCTAGCGGGAGGGACAATGAGCAGTTCTTC; cdr3_aa: CASSASGRDNEQFF
d_call: NA; cdr3_length: 16; v_call: TRBV29-1; clone_size: few; j_call: TRBJ2-7; cdr3_nt: TGCAGCGTTGAAGTCCCTGGGCGCAGGGGTGGCTACGAGCAGTACTTC; cdr3_aa: CSVEVPGRRGGYEQYF
d_call: TRBD2; cdr3_length: 14; v_call: TRBV4-1; clone_size: few; j_call: TRBJ2-1; cdr3_nt: TGCGCCAGCAGCCAGACTAGCGCCGACAATGAGCAGTTCTTC; cdr3_aa: CASSQTSADNEQFF
d_call: TRBD1; cdr3_length: 14; v_call: TRBV15; clone_size: few; j_call: TRBJ1-2; cdr3_nt: TGTGCCACCAGCAGAGGACAGGGGGCGATTGGCTACACCTTC; cdr3_aa: CATSRGQGAIGYTF
d_call: NA; cdr3_length: 15; v_call: TRBV6-2/TRBV6-3; clone_size: few; j_call: TRBJ2-1; cdr3_nt: TGTGCCAGCAGTCGACCGGACAGATCCTACAATGAGCAGTTCTTC; cdr3_aa: CASSRPDRSYNEQFF
d_call: TRBD1; cdr3_length: 15; v_call: TRBV13; clone_size: few; j_call: TRBJ2-5; cdr3_nt: TGTGCCAGCAGCCCTACGACCGACAGGGGAGAGACCCAGTACTTC; cdr3_aa: CASSPTTDRGETQYF
d_call: NA; cdr3_length: 15; v_call: TRBV5-4; clone_size: NA; j_call: TRBJ2-2; cdr3_nt: TGTGCCAGCAGCTTGGAGGCAGGGAACACCGGGGAGCTGTTTTTT; cdr3_aa: CASSLEAGNTGELFF
d_call: TRBD2; cdr3_length: 15; v_call: TRBV29-1; clone_size: few; j_call: TRBJ2-7; cdr3_nt: TGCAGCGTTGAGACTAGCGGGAGGGCCGACTACGAGCAGTACTTC; cdr3_aa: CSVETSGRADYEQYF
d_call: TRBD1; cdr3_length: 16; v_call: TRBV27; clone_size: NA; j_call: TRBJ2-5; cdr3_nt: TGTGCCAGCAGTCCCCAGACCGGGACAGGGGAAGAGACCCAGTACTTC; cdr3_aa: CASSPQTGTGEETQYF
d_call: NA; cdr3_length: 12; v_call: TRBV20-1; clone_size: NA; j_call: TRBJ2-1; cdr3_nt: TGCAGTGCTAGATCGGAGACGGTTGAGCAGTTCTTC; cdr3_aa: CSARSETVEQFF
d_call: NA; cdr3_length: 14; v_call: TRBV12-3/TRBV12-4; clone_size: many; j_call: TRBJ2-1; cdr3_nt: TGTGCCAGCAGTGCCCGGGACGGTGCAAATGAGCAGTTCTTC; cdr3_aa: CASSARDGANEQFF
d_call: NA; cdr3_length: 14; v_call: TRBV24-1; clone_size: NA; j_call: TRBJ2-7; cdr3_nt: TGTGCCACCAGTGACTCCGGGACGGTCTACGGGCAGTACTTC; cdr3_aa: CATSDSGTVYGQYF
d_call: NA; cdr3_length: 15; v_call: TRBV28; clone_size: NA; j_call: TRBJ1-6; cdr3_nt: TGTGCCAGCAGACGAAGGCAGGGTGATAATTCACCCCTCCACTTT; cdr3_aa: CASRRRQGDNSPLHF
d_call: NA; cdr3_length: 14; v_call: TRBV6-2/TRBV6-3; clone_size: few; j_call: TRBJ2-1; cdr3_nt: TGTGCCAGCAGTTATCCCCCTAGGGTCCATGAGCAGTTCTTC; cdr3_aa: CASSYPPRVHEQFF
d_call: NA; cdr3_length: 14; v_call: TRBV12-3/TRBV12-4; clone_size: NA; j_call: TRBJ1-5; cdr3_nt: TGTGCCAGCAGCCTTGCCGGGGCTACGAAGCCCCAGCATTTT; cdr3_aa: CASSLAGATKPQHF
d_call: NA; cdr3_length: 15; v_call: TRBV20-1; clone_size: few; j_call: TRBJ1-6; cdr3_nt: TGCAGTGCGCCACAGGGACACCAGTATAATTCACCCCTCCACTTT; cdr3_aa: CSAPQGHQYNSPLHF
d_call: NA; cdr3_length: 15; v_call: TRBV5-1; clone_size: few; j_call: TRBJ1-1; cdr3_nt: TGCGCCACCCAAGAAGGGGGTCAGGGGAACACTGAAGCTTTCTTT; cdr3_aa: CATQEGGQGNTEAFF
d_call: NA; cdr3_length: 14; v_call: TRBV6-5; clone_size: few; j_call: TRBJ1-1; cdr3_nt: TGTGCCAGCAGCTTGACAGGTACAGGCACTGAAGCTTTCTTT; cdr3_aa: CASSLTGTGTEAFF
d_call: TRBD2; cdr3_length: 15; v_call: TRBV7-6; clone_size: NA; j_call: TRBJ2-5; cdr3_nt: TGTGCCAGCAGCTTGGGGACTAGCGGTCAAGAGACCCAGTACTTC; cdr3_aa: CASSLGTSGQETQYF
d_call: NA; cdr3_length: 16; v_call: TRBV20-1; clone_size: few; j_call: TRBJ2-7; cdr3_nt: TGCAGTGCTATTTCTCCCCTCCCCTTGGCTACGGGTGAGCAGTACTTC; cdr3_aa: CSAISPLPLATGEQYF
d_call: NA; cdr3_length: 16; v_call: TRBV5-1; clone_size: few; j_call: TRBJ2-3; cdr3_nt: TGCGCCAGCAGCTTGGATGCTAGCGCTAGCACAGATACGCAGTATTTT; cdr3_aa: CASSLDASASTDTQYF
d_call: TRBD2; cdr3_length: 20; v_call: TRBV20-1; clone_size: many; j_call: TRBJ2-7; cdr3_nt: TGCAGTGCTAGTCTCACCACTCTTAACAGAGGACTAGCGGGCCCATACGAGCAGTACTTC; cdr3_aa: CSASLTTLNRGLAGPYEQYF
d_call: TRBD2; cdr3_length: 16; v_call: TRBV2; clone_size: NA; j_call: TRBJ2-1; cdr3_nt: TGTGCCAGCAGAGATCAAAGCGGGAGCTCCTACAATGAGCAGTTCTTC; cdr3_aa: CASRDQSGSSYNEQFF
d_call: TRBD2; cdr3_length: 15; v_call: TRBV12-3/TRBV12-4; clone_size: NA; j_call: TRBJ2-7; cdr3_nt: TGTGCCAGCAGTTTAAGGACTAGCGGGAAGAACGAGCAGTACTTC; cdr3_aa: CASSLRTSGKNEQYF
d_call: TRBD1; cdr3_length: 13; v_call: TRBV28; clone_size: few; j_call: TRBJ1-3; cdr3_nt: TGTGCCAGCAGTTCGACAGGGAGAAACACCATATATTTT; cdr3_aa: CASSSTGRNTIYF
d_call: NA; cdr3_length: 16; v_call: TRBV7-9; clone_size: NA; j_call: TRBJ2-7; cdr3_nt: TGTGCCAGCAGCCTATGGAGGGAGTACCGGGGCTACGAGCAGTACTTC; cdr3_aa: CASSLWREYRGYEQYF
d_call: NA; cdr3_length: 14; v_call: TRBV5-1; clone_size: NA; j_call: TRBJ2-6; cdr3_nt: TGCGCCAGCAGCTTTCAGACTGGGGCCAACGTCCTGACTTTC; cdr3_aa: CASSFQTGANVLTF
d_call: NA; cdr3_length: 17; v_call: TRBV4-1; clone_size: NA; j_call: TRBJ2-7; cdr3_nt: TGCGCCAGCAGCCAGGATTGGACAGCGGCTAGCTCCTACGAGCAGTACTTC; cdr3_aa: CASSQDWTAASSYEQYF
d_call: NA; cdr3_length: 15; v_call: TRBV7-8; clone_size: many; j_call: TRBJ2-7; cdr3_nt: TGTGCCAGCAGCTCCCTGGGGGACCAATACTACGAGCAGTACTTC; cdr3_aa: CASSSLGDQYYEQYF
d_call: NA; cdr3_length: 13; v_call: TRBV29-1; clone_size: many; j_call: TRBJ2-3; cdr3_nt: TGCAGCGTTCGGGGACGGAGCACAGATACGCAGTATTTT; cdr3_aa: CSVRGRSTDTQYF
d_call: TRBD1; cdr3_length: 17; v_call: TRBV6-5; clone_size: few; j_call: TRBJ2-5; cdr3_nt: TGTGCCAGCAGTTACGATGGACAGGTCGGTCGTGAGGAGACCCAGTACTTC; cdr3_aa: CASSYDGQVGREETQYF
d_call: TRBD1; cdr3_length: 17; v_call: TRBV24-1; clone_size: NA; j_call: TRBJ2-5; cdr3_nt: TGTGCCACCAGTGACAAAACAGGGGGCTCCTTGAGAGAGACCCAGTACTTC; cdr3_aa: CATSDKTGGSLRETQYF
d_call: TRBD2; cdr3_length: 14; v_call: TRBV18; clone_size: few; j_call: TRBJ2-3; cdr3_nt: TGTGCCAGCTCACCGTCGGGAGGGCGTAATACGCAGTATTTT; cdr3_aa: CASSPSGGRNTQYF
d_call: TRBD2; cdr3_length: 14; v_call: TRBV20-1; clone_size: many; j_call: TRBJ2-7; cdr3_nt: TGCAGTGCTTCGACTAGCGAAGCAACCTACGAGCAGTACTTC; cdr3_aa: CSASTSEATYEQYF
d_call: TRBD2; cdr3_length: 15; v_call: TRBV12-3/TRBV12-4; clone_size: NA; j_call: TRBJ2-1; cdr3_nt: TGTGCCAGCACCAGAGGGGCTAGCGGGAGCTATGAGCAGTTCTTC; cdr3_aa: CASTRGASGSYEQFF
d_call: TRBD2; cdr3_length: 15; v_call: TRBV7-8; clone_size: many; j_call: TRBJ2-7; cdr3_nt: TGTGCCAGCAGTCACGGACCTCGGGGGGACTACGAGCAGTACTTC; cdr3_aa: CASSHGPRGDYEQYF